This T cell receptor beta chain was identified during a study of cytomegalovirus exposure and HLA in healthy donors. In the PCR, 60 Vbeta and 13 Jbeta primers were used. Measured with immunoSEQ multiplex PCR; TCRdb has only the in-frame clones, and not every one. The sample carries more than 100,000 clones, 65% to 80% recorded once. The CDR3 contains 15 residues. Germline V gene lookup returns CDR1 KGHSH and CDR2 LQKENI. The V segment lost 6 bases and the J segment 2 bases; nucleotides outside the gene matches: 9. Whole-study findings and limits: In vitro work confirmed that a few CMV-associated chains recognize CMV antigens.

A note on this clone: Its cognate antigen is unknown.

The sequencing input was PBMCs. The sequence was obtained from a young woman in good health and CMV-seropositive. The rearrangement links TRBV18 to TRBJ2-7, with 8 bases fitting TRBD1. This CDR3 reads CASSPGDRSTYEQYF. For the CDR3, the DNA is TGTGCCAGCTCCCCAGGGGACAGGTCTACCTACGAGCAGTACTTC.